This TCR beta chain emerged from a study of blood T cell repertoires in COVID-19. Study as a whole: Specimens from acute and convalescent COVID-19 originated in the United States, Italy and Spain. PBMCs, B-cell-depleted T cells, or T cells were the source of the cDNA or gDNA that made up the material.

Germline V lookup: CDR1 MNHEY, CDR2 SVGAGI. V was cut by 0 bases and J by 8 bases, with 19 bases left in between. CDR3 length equals 16 residues. How the authors handled the data: Amplifying reference gene primers gave estimates of nucleated cell counts. TCRdb keeps only in-frame clones here, not all; method: immunoSEQ multiplex PCR. V and J calls and clone size are those listed in that table; D and trimming were worked out from the DNA. The sample records more than 200,000 clones, about 86% being singletons. A few counts support this clone. The specimen was peripheral blood. The sequence derives from a woman aged 45 to 65 with acute or convalescent COVID-19. This chain uses TRBV6-5 with TRBJ1-1, with TRBD1 as a possible D gene (6 bases). CDR3 protein: CASSYSNQGMSAEAFF. The DNA for the CDR3 is TGTGCCAGCAGTTACTCGAATCAGGGGATGTCAGCGGAAGCTTTCTTT.